A selection of T cell receptor beta chains follows, all from one sample in a study of blood T cell repertoires in COVID-19. Sequencing was performed with immunoSEQ multiplex PCR; in TCRdb, only in-frame clones are kept and a portion is missing. This table has 450,000 or so clones, roughly 87% appearing once. Sequenced input: PBMCs or T cells enriched from blood (not recorded which). The receptor set was obtained from a man aged 18 to 35 who had recovered from COVID-19. The CDR3 runs from the conserved cysteine through the conserved F or W. The D gene is left open where the match is weak. Some rows mark clone size as missing; the rest say once, few, many or name a class of expanded clone.

D gene	clone size	V gene	J gene	CDR3 DNA	CDR3 protein
-	once	TRBV21-1	TRBJ1-1	TGTGCCAGCAGCAACCACGGACAGGCAAACACTGAAGCTTTCTTT	CASSNHGQANTEAFF
-	-	TRBV10-3	TRBJ2-3	TGTGCCATCATCGGGGAATCAGATACGCAGTATTTT	CAIIGESDTQYF
-	-	TRBV28	TRBJ1-1	TGTGCCAGCACTACACAGGTGAACACTGAAGCTTTCTTT	CASTTQVNTEAFF
-	once	TRBV7-9	TRBJ2-3	TGTGCCAGCAGCTATGCTAATACGCAGTATTTT	CASSYANTQYF
TRBD1	-	TRBV19	TRBJ1-3	TGTGCCAGTAGCGACAGGGCCTCTGGAAACACCATATATTTT	CASSDRASGNTIYF
-	-	TRBV7-2	TRBJ1-1	TGTGCCAGCAGCTACATGCCCAAGGGGGTGAACACTGAAGCTTTCTTT	CASSYMPKGVNTEAFF
TRBD1	-	TRBV6-1	TRBJ1-1	TGTGCCAGCAGTGTAACAGGGGGTTATATGAACACTGAAGCTTTCTTT	CASSVTGGYMNTEAFF
-	-	TRBV18	TRBJ1-5	TGTGCCAGCTCATCCGACAATTATCAGCCCCAGCATTTT	CASSSDNYQPQHF
TRBD1	-	TRBV5-1	TRBJ1-1	TGCGCCAGCAGCTTGGATCCGGGACAGGGGAGCACTGAAGCTTTCTTT	CASSLDPGQGSTEAFF
TRBD1	-	TRBV11-3	TRBJ1-1	TGTGCCAGCAGCATCTCCAGGGGGGCTATCGAAGCTTTCTTT	CASSISRGAIEAFF
-	-	TRBV28	TRBJ2-7	TGTGCCAGCAGCGATGACTTGACCTACGAGCAGTACTTC	CASSDDLTYEQYF
TRBD1	-	TRBV23-1	TRBJ2-7	TGCGCCAGCAGTTGCCTCGGACAGGGGCCCTACGAGCAGTACTTC	CASSCLGQGPYEQYF
-	-	TRBV4-2	TRBJ1-2	TGTGCCAGCAGCCAGACACTGTATGGCTACACCTTC	CASSQTLYGYTF
-	-	TRBV24-1	TRBJ2-1	TGTGCCACCACCGCCACAGGTCTTGGGGAGCAGTTCTTC	CATTATGLGEQFF
-	-	TRBV7-9	TRBJ1-2	TGTGCCAGCAGCCCCACAGCAGCTTATGGCTACACCTTC	CASSPTAAYGYTF
TRBD2	-	TRBV3-1/TRBV3-2	TRBJ2-7	TGTGCCAGCAGCCAGCACGGGGGGGCCGGGGCAGACTACGAGCAGTACTTC	CASSQHGGAGADYEQYF
-	-	TRBV4-1	TRBJ2-7	TGCGCCAGCAGCCAAGAATGGATTTCGGCAGGCCTTCCCTACGAGCAGTACTTC	CASSQEWISAGLPYEQYF
-	-	TRBV14	TRBJ1-3	TGTGCCAGCAGCCAAGAATTCGGCTCTGGAAACACCATATATTTT	CASSQEFGSGNTIYF
TRBD1	-	TRBV11-2	TRBJ1-6	TGTGCCAGCACCAAGATTAATACAGGGGGCTCACCCCTCCACTTT	CASTKINTGGSPLHF
-	-	TRBV29-1	TRBJ2-1	TGCAGCGTTAGGGGCTCCCTTTTTAGTGAGCAGTTCTTC	CSVRGSLFSEQFF
TRBD1	-	TRBV18	TRBJ1-2	TGTGCCAGCTCACCGACGTTTATGCAGGGGGCGATCTATGGCTACACCTTC	CASSPTFMQGAIYGYTF
TRBD2	-	TRBV11-2	TRBJ2-1	TGTGCCAGCAGCTTAGATCTGTCTAGCGGGGGGGCCAATGAGCAGTTCTTC	CASSLDLSSGGANEQFF
-	-	TRBV7-9	TRBJ1-1	TGTGCCAGCAGCCCACGGGTGGCTGCCCTGAACACTGAAGCTTTCTTT	CASSPRVAALNTEAFF
-	-	TRBV7-3	TRBJ2-2	TGTGCCAGCAGCGGCAGGGTAGGCGGGGAGCTGTTTTTT	CASSGRVGGELFF
TRBD2	once	TRBV11-3	TRBJ2-7	TGTGCCAGCAGCTTAGATGGACTAGCGCTCGAGCAGTACTTC	CASSLDGLALEQYF
TRBD1	-	TRBV7-9	TRBJ1-2	TGTGCCAGCAGCTTTCTCGGGACAGGGGGCGGCGGCTACACCTTC	CASSFLGTGGGGYTF